The rows below give T cell receptor beta chains drawn from one sample of a study of control samples from healthy donors and cancer patients. This table comes from immunoSEQ multiplex PCR, and its TCRdb copy is limited to in-frame clones, with some not included. The sample gives about 130,000 clones, approximately 84% of which show up once; more than 1.5% is in the top ten. Sample: blood. The receptor set was obtained from a young man in good health. CDR3s include the opening cysteine and the closing phenylalanine or tryptophan. D genes are given only for firm matches. Clone size is not always given. Where it is, it says once, few, many or a class for expanded clones.

CDR3	DNA	size	J	D	V
CASSFWTGAYGDYGYTF	TGTGCCAGCAGCTTTTGGACAGGGGCCTATGGTGACTATGGCTACACCTTC	-	TRBJ1-2	TRBD1	TRBV5-4
CASCHQSTDTQYF	TGTGCCAGCTGCCACCAAAGCACAGATACGCAGTATTTT	-	TRBJ2-3	-	TRBV28
CAISETPTGTLNSPLHF	TGTGCCATCAGTGAGACCCCCACCGGGACACTTAATTCACCCCTCCACTTT	once	TRBJ1-6	-	TRBV10-3
CASSAARAFSGANVLTF	TGTGCCAGCAGCGCGGCCAGGGCGTTCTCTGGGGCCAACGTCCTGACTTTC	-	TRBJ2-6	-	TRBV3-1/TRBV3-2
CASRALNQPQHF	TGTGCCAGCAGGGCCCTAAATCAGCCCCAGCATTTT	-	TRBJ1-5	-	TRBV2
CASSLDPSGGTQYF	TGTGCCAGCAGCTTAGACCCATCCGGGGGTACGCAGTATTTT	few	TRBJ2-3	-	TRBV11-2
CASSIGHYGYTF	TGTGCCAGCAGCATAGGTCACTATGGCTACACCTTC	-	TRBJ1-2	-	TRBV9
CASSRTGPQSTGEQFF	TGTGCCAGCAGCCGAACCGGGCCCCAATCGACGGGTGAGCAGTTCTTC	-	TRBJ2-1	-	TRBV7-9
CASSQDRQGRSPLHF	TGCGCCAGCAGCCAAGATAGGCAGGGTAGATCACCCCTCCACTTT	few	TRBJ1-6	-	TRBV4-3
CASYRAPSRAFF	TGTGCCTCCTACCGGGCACCTTCGCGAGCTTTCTTT	few	TRBJ1-1	-	TRBV30
CASSEWGGVNYGYTF	TGTGCCAGCAGTGAATGGGGGGGCGTAAACTATGGCTACACCTTC	-	TRBJ1-2	-	TRBV25-1
CASSIIAGGANTGELFF	TGCGCCAGCAGTATAATAGCGGGAGGGGCGAACACCGGGGAGCTGTTTTTT	once	TRBJ2-2	TRBD2	TRBV10-2
CASSQEGTVYGYTF	TGCGCCAGCAGCCAAGAAGGGACGGTGTATGGCTACACCTTC	once	TRBJ1-2	-	TRBV4-1
CASSRASWDRGAYEQYF	TGTGCCAGCAGCCGGGCGTCGTGGGACAGGGGGGCCTACGAGCAGTACTTC	-	TRBJ2-7	TRBD1	TRBV3-1/TRBV3-2
CAWRSLAGGTDTQYF	TGTGCCTGGAGGTCACTAGCGGGTGGCACAGATACGCAGTATTTT	-	TRBJ2-3	TRBD2	TRBV30
CASSQGTGSGARETQYF	TGCGCCAGCAGCCAGGGTACAGGGTCGGGAGCGCGGGAGACCCAGTACTTC	-	TRBJ2-5	-	TRBV4-3
CASSEGGAGQVFGEQYF	TGTGCCAGCAGTGAAGGGGGCGCGGGACAGGTTTTTGGAGAGCAGTACTTC	-	TRBJ2-7	TRBD1	TRBV6-1
CAIRSGERQETQYF	TGTGCCATCAGATCGGGGGAGAGACAAGAGACCCAGTACTTC	once	TRBJ2-5	-	TRBV10-3
CASSSGGGGANVLTF	TGTGCCAGTAGTTCTGGGGGTGGCGGGGCCAACGTCCTGACTTTC	-	TRBJ2-6	-	TRBV19
CSVRGKASGIQETQYF	TGCAGCGTGCGTGGGAAGGCTAGCGGGATCCAAGAGACCCAGTACTTC	-	TRBJ2-5	TRBD2	TRBV29-1
CASSLETVTEAFF	TGTGCCAGCAGCTTAGAAACGGTCACTGAAGCTTTCTTT	-	TRBJ1-1	-	TRBV11-2
CAWTAKGVYEQYF	TGTGCCTGGACGGCAAAGGGAGTTTACGAGCAGTACTTC	once	TRBJ2-7	-	TRBV30
CASSQVGGSNQPQHF	TGCGCCAGCAGCCAAGTCGGGGGGAGCAATCAGCCCCAGCATTTT	-	TRBJ1-5	-	TRBV4-3
CASGTGSEQFF	TGCGCCAGCGGGACAGGGTCTGAGCAGTTCTTC	-	TRBJ2-1	TRBD1	TRBV4-1
CASSLGREGNTGELFF	TGTGCCAGCAGCTTAGGACGGGAGGGGAACACCGGGGAGCTGTTTTTT	-	TRBJ2-2	TRBD2	TRBV11-2
CASSPPFKTYEQYF	TGTGCCAGCTCACCACCTTTTAAAACCTACGAGCAGTACTTC	-	TRBJ2-7	-	TRBV18
CASSLSTDRENEQFF	TGTGCCAGCAGTTTATCGACCGACAGGGAAAATGAGCAGTTCTTC	-	TRBJ2-1	TRBD1	TRBV27
CASSLHRMNTEAFF	TGTGCCAGCAGCTTACACAGGATGAACACTGAAGCTTTCTTT	-	TRBJ1-1	-	TRBV7-3
CASSWTSGIDNEQFF	TGTGCCAGCAGCTGGACTAGCGGGATCGACAATGAGCAGTTCTTC	-	TRBJ2-1	TRBD2	TRBV7-2
CASSLSGAVLIYTF	TGTGCCAGCAGTTTATCGGGGGCGGTTCTCATCTACACCTTC	-	TRBJ1-2	-	TRBV27
CASRDRLHSNQPQHF	TGTGCCAGCAGAGACAGGCTTCATAGCAATCAGCCCCAGCATTTT	-	TRBJ1-5	-	TRBV6-5
CASSFERETQYF	TGTGCCAGCAGCTTCGAAAGAGAGACCCAGTACTTC	once	TRBJ2-5	-	TRBV11-2
CASSSTRDKAYEQYF	TGCGCCAGCAGCTCCACCCGGGACAAGGCCTACGAGCAGTACTTC	-	TRBJ2-7	-	TRBV5-1